This T cell receptor (beta chain) was obtained from a study of blood T cells in healthy people across ages. The use of a sample-barcoded 5' primer and a J-beta primer mix characterized a second PCR of roughly 6 to 11 cycles. Every cDNA was tagged by a template-switch adaptor with 12 random nucleotides. MiXCR was run by TCRdb on the 5' RACE reads, yielding one entry per CDR3 protein. The sample includes about 780,000 distinct CDR3 sequences, about 26% seen only once; the top ten take 2.5% to 3.5%. The germline V and J ends were trimmed by 5 bases and 7 bases, with 24 bases remaining between them. The CDR3 covers 17 residues. CDR1 and CDR2 (germline): SEHNR, FQNEAQ (reference sequence). A note on this clonotype: The antigen is not known.

Study-wide findings and caveats: One million T cells yielded diversity estimates that were considered underestimates.

These data also formed part of another study, on T cells of mothers and their children. That investigation notes: Donation was provided by three healthy Caucasian mothers along with their six children. The authors used all extracted RNA for cDNA synthesis, at about 1.6 ug per 15 ul.

This receptor was identified in a boy younger than 18 in good health. Sequences were obtained from blood. V gene TRBV7-9 combines with J gene TRBJ1-5; tentative D call: TRBD1 (5 bases). CDR3 in amino acids: CASSTTEPGQGRQPQHF. The CDR3 DNA reads TGTGCCAGCAGCACGACCGAACCTGGGCAGGGACGGCAGCCCCAGCATTTT.